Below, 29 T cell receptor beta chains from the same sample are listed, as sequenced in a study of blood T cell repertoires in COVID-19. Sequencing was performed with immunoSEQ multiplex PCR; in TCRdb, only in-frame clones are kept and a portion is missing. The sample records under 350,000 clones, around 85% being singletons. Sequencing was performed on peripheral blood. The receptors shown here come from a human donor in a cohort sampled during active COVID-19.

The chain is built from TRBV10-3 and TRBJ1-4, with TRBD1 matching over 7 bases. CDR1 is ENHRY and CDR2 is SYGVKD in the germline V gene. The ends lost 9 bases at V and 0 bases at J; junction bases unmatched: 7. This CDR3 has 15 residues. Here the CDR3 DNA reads TGTGCCATTAGACAGGGACAGTCAACTAATGAAAAACTGTTTTTT. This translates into CAIRQGQSTNEKLFF.

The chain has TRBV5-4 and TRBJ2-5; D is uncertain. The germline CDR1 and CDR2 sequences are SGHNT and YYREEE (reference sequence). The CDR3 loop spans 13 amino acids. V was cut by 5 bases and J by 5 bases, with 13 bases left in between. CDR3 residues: CASSPSSRETQYF. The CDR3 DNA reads TGTGCCAGCAGTCCATCTAGTCGGGAGACCCAGTACTTC.

CDR3 sequence: CASSDRADRGDTQYF. CDR3 sequence (DNA): TGTGCCAGCAGTGACCGGGCAGACCGGGGGGATACGCAGTATTTT. The chain couples TRBV6-4 to TRBJ2-3; tentatively, D is TRBD2 (6 bases). Trimming shortened V by 2 bases and J by 6 bases, and 15 bases separated the two germline ends. The germline CDR1 and CDR2 sequences are MRHNA and SNTAGT. The length of the CDR3 is 15 residues.

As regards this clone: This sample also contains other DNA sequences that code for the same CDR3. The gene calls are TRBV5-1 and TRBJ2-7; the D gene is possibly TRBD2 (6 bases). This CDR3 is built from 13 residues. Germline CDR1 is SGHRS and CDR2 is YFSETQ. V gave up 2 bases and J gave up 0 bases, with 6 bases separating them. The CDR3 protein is CASSFGSSYEQYF. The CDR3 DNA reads TGCGCCAGCAGCTTCGGGAGCTCCTACGAGCAGTACTTC.

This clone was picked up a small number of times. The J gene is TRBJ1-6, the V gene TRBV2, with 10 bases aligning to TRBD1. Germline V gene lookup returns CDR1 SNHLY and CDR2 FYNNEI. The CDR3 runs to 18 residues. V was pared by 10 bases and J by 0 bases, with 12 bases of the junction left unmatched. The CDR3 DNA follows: TGTGCCACACATCCGGGACAGGGGTTCGGCTCCTATAATTCACCCCTCCACTTT. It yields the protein CATHPGQGFGSYNSPLHF.

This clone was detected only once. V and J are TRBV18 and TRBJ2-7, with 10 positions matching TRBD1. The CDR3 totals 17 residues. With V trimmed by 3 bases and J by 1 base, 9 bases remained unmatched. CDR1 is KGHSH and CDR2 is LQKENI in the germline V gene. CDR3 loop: CASSPRDRGPNSYEQYF. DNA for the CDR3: TGTGCCAGCTCACCCCGGGACAGGGGCCCTAATTCCTACGAGCAGTACTTC.

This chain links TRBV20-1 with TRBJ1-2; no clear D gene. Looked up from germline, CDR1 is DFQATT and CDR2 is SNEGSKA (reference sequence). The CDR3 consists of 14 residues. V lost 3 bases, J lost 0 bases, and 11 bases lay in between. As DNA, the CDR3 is TGCAGTGCTAGTCAGACGAGCGCTAACTATGGCTACACCTTC. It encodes CSASQTSANYGYTF.

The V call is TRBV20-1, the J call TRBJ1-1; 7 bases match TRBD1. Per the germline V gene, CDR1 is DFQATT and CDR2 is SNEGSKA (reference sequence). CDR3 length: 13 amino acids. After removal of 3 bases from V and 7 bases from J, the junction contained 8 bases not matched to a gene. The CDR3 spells CSASTGTVLEAFF. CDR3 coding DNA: TGCAGTGCTAGTACCGGGACAGTTCTTGAAGCTTTCTTT.

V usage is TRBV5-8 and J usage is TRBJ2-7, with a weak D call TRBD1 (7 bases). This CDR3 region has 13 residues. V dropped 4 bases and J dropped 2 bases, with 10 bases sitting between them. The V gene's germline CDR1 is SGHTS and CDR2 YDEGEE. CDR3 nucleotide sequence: TGTGCCAGCAGCCGGAGGGGGCCCTACGAGCAGTACTTC. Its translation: CASSRRGPYEQYF.

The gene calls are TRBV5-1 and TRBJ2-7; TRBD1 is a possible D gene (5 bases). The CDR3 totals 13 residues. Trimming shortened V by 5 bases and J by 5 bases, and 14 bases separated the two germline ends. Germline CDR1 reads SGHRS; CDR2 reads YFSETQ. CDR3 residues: CASRLRLGDEQYF. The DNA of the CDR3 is TGCGCCAGCAGGTTGCGGTTAGGGGACGAGCAGTACTTC.

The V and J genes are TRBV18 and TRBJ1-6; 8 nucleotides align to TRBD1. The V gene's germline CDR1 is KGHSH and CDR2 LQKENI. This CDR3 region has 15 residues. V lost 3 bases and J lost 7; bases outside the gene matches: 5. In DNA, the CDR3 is TGTGCCAGCTCACCGCCGGGACAGGAGAATTCACCCCTCCACTTT. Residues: CASSPPGQENSPLHF.

The CDR3 sequence: CASNLRGLLSNQPQHF. CDR3 DNA sequence: TGTGCCAGCAACCTAAGGGGCCTACTGAGCAATCAGCCCCAGCATTTT. V and J are TRBV2 and TRBJ1-5; TRBD1 might be the D (5 bases). V lost 7 bases to trimming and J lost 1 base, with 17 bases between them. This CDR3 region has 16 residues. From germline, CDR1 is SNHLY and CDR2 FYNNEI. Full variable domain (rest looked up from reference TRBV2 and TRBJ1-5): EPEVTQTPSHQVTQMGQEVILRCVPISNHLYFYWYRQILGQKVEFLVSFYNNEISEKSEIFDDQFSVERPDGSNFTLKIRSTKLEDSAMYFCASNLRGLLSNQPQHFGDGTRLSIL.

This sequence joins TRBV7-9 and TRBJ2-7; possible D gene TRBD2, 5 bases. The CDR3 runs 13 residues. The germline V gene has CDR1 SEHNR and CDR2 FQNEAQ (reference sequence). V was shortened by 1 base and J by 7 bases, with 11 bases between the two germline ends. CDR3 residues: CASSLDGRGEQYF. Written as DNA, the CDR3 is TGTGCCAGCAGCTTAGACGGCCGGGGAGAGCAGTACTTC.

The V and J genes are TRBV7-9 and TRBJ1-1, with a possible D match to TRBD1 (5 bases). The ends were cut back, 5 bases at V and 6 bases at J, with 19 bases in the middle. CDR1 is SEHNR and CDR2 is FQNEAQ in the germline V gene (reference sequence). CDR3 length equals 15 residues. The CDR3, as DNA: TGTGCCAGCAGCCGCGATTTCGGGGGAAGATCTGAAGCTTTCTTT. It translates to CASSRDFGGRSEAFF.

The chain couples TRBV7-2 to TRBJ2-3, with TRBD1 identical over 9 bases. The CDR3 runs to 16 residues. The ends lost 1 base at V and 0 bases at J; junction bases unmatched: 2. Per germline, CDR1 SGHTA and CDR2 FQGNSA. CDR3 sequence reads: CASSLGDRASTDTQYF. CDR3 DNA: TGTGCCAGCAGCTTAGGGGACAGGGCCAGCACAGATACGCAGTATTTT.

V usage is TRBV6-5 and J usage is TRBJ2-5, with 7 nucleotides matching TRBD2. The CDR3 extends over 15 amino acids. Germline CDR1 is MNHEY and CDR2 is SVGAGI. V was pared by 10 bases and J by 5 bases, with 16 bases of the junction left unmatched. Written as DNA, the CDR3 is TGTGCCACCATCCGAGGGGCGGCGGGGGATGAGACCCAGTACTTC. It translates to CATIRGAAGDETQYF.

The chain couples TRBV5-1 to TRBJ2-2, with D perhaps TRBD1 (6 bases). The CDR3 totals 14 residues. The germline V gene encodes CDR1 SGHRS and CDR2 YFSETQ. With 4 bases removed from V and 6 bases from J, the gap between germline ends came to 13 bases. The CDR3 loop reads CASSKTGTSGELFF. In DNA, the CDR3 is TGCGCCAGCAGCAAAACAGGGACATCCGGGGAGCTGTTTTTT.

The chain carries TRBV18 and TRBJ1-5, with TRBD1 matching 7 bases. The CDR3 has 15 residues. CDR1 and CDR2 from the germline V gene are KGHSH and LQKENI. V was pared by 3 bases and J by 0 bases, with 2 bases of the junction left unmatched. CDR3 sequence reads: CASSPRGNSNQPQHF. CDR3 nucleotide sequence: TGTGCCAGCTCACCCAGGGGGAATAGCAATCAGCCCCAGCATTTT. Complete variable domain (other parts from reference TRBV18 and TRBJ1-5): NAGVMQNPRHLVRRRGQEARLRCSPMKGHSHVYWYRQLPEEGLKFMVYLQKENIIDESGMPKERFSAEFPKEGPSILRIQQVVRGDSAAYFCASSPRGNSNQPQHFGDGTRLSIL.

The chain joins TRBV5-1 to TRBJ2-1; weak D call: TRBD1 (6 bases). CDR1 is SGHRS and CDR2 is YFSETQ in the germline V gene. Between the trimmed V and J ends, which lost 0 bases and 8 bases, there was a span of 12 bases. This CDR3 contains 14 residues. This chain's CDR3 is CASSLDRVSDEQFF. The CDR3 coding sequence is TGCGCCAGCAGCTTGGACAGGGTGAGCGATGAGCAGTTCTTC. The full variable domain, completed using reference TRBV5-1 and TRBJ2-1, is KAGVTQTPRYLIKTRGQQVTLSCSPISGHRSVSWYQQTPGQGLQFLFEYFSETQRNKGNFPGRFSGRQFSNSRSEMNVSTLELGDSALYLCASSLDRVSDEQFFGPGTRLTVL.

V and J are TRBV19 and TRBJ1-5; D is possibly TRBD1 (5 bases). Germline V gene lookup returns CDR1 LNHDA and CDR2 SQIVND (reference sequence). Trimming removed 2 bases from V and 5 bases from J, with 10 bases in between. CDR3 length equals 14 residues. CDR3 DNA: TGTGCCAGTAGTATATTGGGGCCCGATCAGCCCCAGCATTTT. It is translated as CASSILGPDQPQHF.

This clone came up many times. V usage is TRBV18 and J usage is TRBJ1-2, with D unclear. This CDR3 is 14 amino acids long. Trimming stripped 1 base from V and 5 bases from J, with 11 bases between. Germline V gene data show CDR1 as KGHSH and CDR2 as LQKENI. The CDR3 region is CASSPLGVWYGYTF. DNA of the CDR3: TGTGCCAGCTCACCACTCGGGGTTTGGTATGGCTACACCTTC.

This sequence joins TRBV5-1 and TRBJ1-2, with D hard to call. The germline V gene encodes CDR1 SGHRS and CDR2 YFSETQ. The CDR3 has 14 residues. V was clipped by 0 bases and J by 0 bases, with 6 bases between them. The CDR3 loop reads CASSLGASNYGYTF. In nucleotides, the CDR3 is TGCGCCAGCAGCTTGGGGGCATCTAACTATGGCTACACCTTC. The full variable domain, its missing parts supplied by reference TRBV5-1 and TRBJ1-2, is KAGVTQTPRYLIKTRGQQVTLSCSPISGHRSVSWYQQTPGQGLQFLFEYFSETQRNKGNFPGRFSGRQFSNSRSEMNVSTLELGDSALYLCASSLGASNYGYTFGSGTRLTVV.

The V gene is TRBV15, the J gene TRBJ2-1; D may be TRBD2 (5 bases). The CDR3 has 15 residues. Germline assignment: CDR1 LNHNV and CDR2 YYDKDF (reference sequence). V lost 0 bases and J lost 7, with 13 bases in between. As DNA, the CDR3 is TGTGCCACCAGCAGAGATCGGGTCCCGGGGAATGAGCAGTTCTTC. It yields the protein CATSRDRVPGNEQFF. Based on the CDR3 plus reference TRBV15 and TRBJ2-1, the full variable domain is DAMVIQNPRYQVTQFGKPVTLSCSQTLNHNVMYWYQQKSSQAPKLLFHYYDKDFNNEADTPDNFQSRRPNTSFCFLDIRSPGLGDTAMYLCATSRDRVPGNEQFFGPGTRLTVL.

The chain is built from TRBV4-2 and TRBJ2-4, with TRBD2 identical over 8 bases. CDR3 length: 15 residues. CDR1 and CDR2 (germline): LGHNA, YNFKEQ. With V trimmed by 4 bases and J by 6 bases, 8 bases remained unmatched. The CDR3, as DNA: TGTGCCAGCAGCCTTCTCGGGGGGGCCTTAAACATTCAGTACTTC. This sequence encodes CASSLLGGALNIQYF.

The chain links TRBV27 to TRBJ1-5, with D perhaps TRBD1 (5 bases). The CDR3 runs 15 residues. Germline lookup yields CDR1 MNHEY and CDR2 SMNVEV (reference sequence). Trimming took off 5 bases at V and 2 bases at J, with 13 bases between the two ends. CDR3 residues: CASSPAGGGNQPQHF. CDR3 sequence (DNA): TGTGCCAGCAGTCCAGCCGGGGGGGGCAATCAGCCCCAGCATTTT.

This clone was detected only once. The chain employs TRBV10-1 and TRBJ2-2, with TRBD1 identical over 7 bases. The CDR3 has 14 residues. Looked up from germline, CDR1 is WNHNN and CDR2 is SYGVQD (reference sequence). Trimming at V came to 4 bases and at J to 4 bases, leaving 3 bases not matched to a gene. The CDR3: CASSGQGRTGELFF. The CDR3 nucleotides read TGCGCCAGCAGTGGACAGGGTCGCACCGGGGAGCTGTTTTTT.

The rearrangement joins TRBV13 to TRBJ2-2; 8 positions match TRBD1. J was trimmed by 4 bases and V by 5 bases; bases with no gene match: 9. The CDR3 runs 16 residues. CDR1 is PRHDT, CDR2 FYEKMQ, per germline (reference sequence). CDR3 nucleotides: TGTGCCAGCAGCCACGGACAGGGTACGGGCACCGGGGAGCTGTTTTTT. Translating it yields CASSHGQGTGTGELFF.

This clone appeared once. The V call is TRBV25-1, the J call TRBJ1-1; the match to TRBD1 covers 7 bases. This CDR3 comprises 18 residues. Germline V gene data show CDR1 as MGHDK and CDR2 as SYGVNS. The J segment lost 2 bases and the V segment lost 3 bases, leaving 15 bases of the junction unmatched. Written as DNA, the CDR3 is TGTGCCAGCAGTGATTGGGACAGTTTAGGTCGGCCTAACACTGAAGCTTTCTTT. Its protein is CASSDWDSLGRPNTEAFF.

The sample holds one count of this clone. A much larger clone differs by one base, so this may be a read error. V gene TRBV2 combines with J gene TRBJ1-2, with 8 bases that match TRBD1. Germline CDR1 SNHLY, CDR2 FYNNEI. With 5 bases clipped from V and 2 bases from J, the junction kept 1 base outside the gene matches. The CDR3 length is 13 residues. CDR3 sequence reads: CASSRTGNYGYTF. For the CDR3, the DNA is TGTGCCAGCAGTAGGACAGGGAACTATGGCTACACCTTC. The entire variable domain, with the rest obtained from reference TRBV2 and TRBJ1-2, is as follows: EPEVTQTPSHQVTQMGQEVILRCVPISNHLYFYWYRQILGQKVEFLVSFYNNEISEKSEIFDDQFSVERPDGSNFTLKIRSTKLEDSAMYFCASSRTGNYGYTFGSGTRLTVV.